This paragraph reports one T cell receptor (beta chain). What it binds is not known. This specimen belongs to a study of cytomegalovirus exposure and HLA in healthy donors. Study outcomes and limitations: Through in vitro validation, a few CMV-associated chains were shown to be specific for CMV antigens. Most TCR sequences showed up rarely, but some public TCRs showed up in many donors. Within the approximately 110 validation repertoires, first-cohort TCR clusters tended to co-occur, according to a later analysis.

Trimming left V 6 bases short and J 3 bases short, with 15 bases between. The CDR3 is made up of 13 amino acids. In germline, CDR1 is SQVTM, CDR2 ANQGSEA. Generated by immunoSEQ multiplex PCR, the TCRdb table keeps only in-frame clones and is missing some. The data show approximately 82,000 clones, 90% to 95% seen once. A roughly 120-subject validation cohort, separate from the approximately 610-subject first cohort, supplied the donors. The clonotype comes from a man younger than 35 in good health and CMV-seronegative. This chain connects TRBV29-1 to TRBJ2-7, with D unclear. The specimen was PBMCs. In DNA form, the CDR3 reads TGCAGCGTCCCCGGGTTACGAAGCTACGAGCAGTACTTC. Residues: CSVPGLRSYEQYF.